These T cell receptor beta chains were read from a single sample in a study of brain T cells in children with intractable seizures. The protocol was immunoSEQ multiplex PCR, while the TCRdb copy is restricted to in-frame clones and leaves out a portion. The sample lists 110,000 or so clones; roughly 94% were seen once. The sample consisted of peripheral blood, taken at surgery. The receptors here all came from a boy less than two years old with hemimegalencephaly and intractable seizures. Both conserved end residues are trimmed from each CDR3.

J,length,V,CDR3
TRBJ2-7,12,TRBV5-1,ASSLAPGGREQY
TRBJ1-3,13,TRBV18,ASSPRGASGNTIY
TRBJ2-7,13,TRBV7-9,ASSLAWDGNYEQY
TRBJ1-2,13,TRBV5-4,ASSFQGRGNYGYT
TRBJ1-2,12,TRBV11-2,ASSFGSLNYGYT
TRBJ1-2,12,TRBV2,ASSEQGPNYGYT
TRBJ1-4,16,TRBV4-1,ASSQAPGRLKGEEKLF
TRBJ2-7,12,TRBV11-2,ASSETRGVLEQY
TRBJ2-2,16,TRBV10-2,ASSPSNPGAANTGELF
TRBJ2-3,9,TRBV20-1,SAKVLRAQY
TRBJ2-2,11,TRBV6-2/TRBV6-3,ASSSVDTGELF
TRBJ2-1,14,TRBV27,ASSLSPKSSYNEQF
TRBJ1-4,9,TRBV28,ASSLGEKLF
TRBJ2-7,15,TRBV10-3,AIGGLTSGDPTYEQY
TRBJ1-1,13,TRBV18,ASSRGTGGNTEAF
TRBJ1-5,14,TRBV27,ASTTLVGQVNQPQH
TRBJ1-5,11,TRBV28,ASEGTFVRPQH
TRBJ2-7,12,TRBV11-3,ASSSLAEKYEQY
TRBJ2-1,13,TRBV6-6,ASTPFSRRGDEQF
TRBJ2-2,12,TRBV3-1/TRBV3-2,ASSLKGGTGELF
TRBJ1-6,15,TRBV6-2/TRBV6-3,ASSYSVRGRFDSPLH
TRBJ2-7,12,TRBV5-1,ASSPRDRDYEQY
TRBJ1-6,12,TRBV19,ASSMTVYNSPLH
TRBJ2-7,14,TRBV27,ASTGYKPQAPYEQY
TRBJ2-4,13,TRBV7-2,ASSMGWGQENIQY
TRBJ1-2,12,TRBV6-5,ASRGQGARYGYT
TRBJ2-7,12,TRBV28,ASSPRDKSYEQY
TRBJ1-2,12,TRBV2,ASRGEGRHYGYT
TRBJ2-7,12,TRBV10-1,ASRLARWAHEQY
TRBJ2-2,16,TRBV5-4,ASSAPGGGPANTGELF
TRBJ1-5,11,TRBV2,ARGAGSNQPQH
TRBJ2-3,13,TRBV29-1,SSDRLAGATDTQY
TRBJ1-2,12,TRBV28,ASRFPGTNYGYT
TRBJ1-1,15,TRBV7-7,ASSSGHTVKKNTEAF
TRBJ2-1,15,TRBV5-4,ASSVGLGGVSYNEQF
TRBJ2-7,12,TRBV6-5,ASTPGVPSYEQY
TRBJ2-2,12,TRBV6-2/TRBV6-3,ASSYSWNTGELF
TRBJ2-1,12,TRBV27,ASSLISGYNEQF
TRBJ2-3,18,TRBV14,ASSQELEQGIYPSTDTQY
TRBJ2-1,11,TRBV2,ASSGTAYNEQF
TRBJ2-7,12,TRBV3-1/TRBV3-2,ASSQWFLAGGQY
TRBJ2-5,12,TRBV19,ASRRQGVRETQY
TRBJ1-5,11,TRBV19,ASSEGWHQPQH
TRBJ2-4,11,TRBV6-5,ASTPGGQNIQY
TRBJ1-5,13,TRBV27,ASSFQQGVGQPQH
TRBJ2-1,11,TRBV28,ARGRPAWGEQF
TRBJ2-2,13,TRBV6-1,ASSEEGGGAGELF
TRBJ1-2,12,TRBV3-1/TRBV3-2,ASSQTGGFFGYT
TRBJ2-7,12,TRBV28,ASSLLAHFYEQY
TRBJ2-1,11,TRBV28,ASSPGAYNEQF
TRBJ2-2,11,TRBV7-2,ASSGANTGELF
TRBJ2-2,11,TRBV28,ASSLGGPGELF
TRBJ1-2,12,TRBV7-8,ASSPGTGDYGYT
TRBJ2-4,14,TRBV29-1,SVRGGSPSDKNIQY